This T cell receptor beta chain was documented in a study of cytotoxic CD8 clonotypes in ibrutinib-treated CLL. About the research overall: Researchers reported about 10 relapsed/refractory and under 16 treatment-naive patients, 17 to 18 of them IGHV unmutated. Points from the study as a whole: Clonality was higher at baseline than in age-matched healthy donors and tracked circulating CD8+ T-cell counts.

The CDR3 is 15 amino acids. V was cut by 0 bases and J by 8 bases, with 13 bases left in between. Looked up from germline, CDR1 is MGHRA and CDR2 is YSYEKL. Generated by immunoSEQ multiplex PCR, the TCRdb table keeps only in-frame clones and is missing some. The data hold around 330,000 clones, with under 70% observed a single time. Concerning this clone: Antigen unknown.

This chain links TRBV4-1 with TRBJ1-4; D is undetermined. This specimen consisted of PBMCs, obtained after 36 months of ibrutinib treatment. This clonotype was sampled from a human donor with chronic lymphocytic leukemia. The CDR3 DNA follows: TGCGCCAGCAGCCAAGAAAGTCCCTGGGGAGAAAAACTGTTTTTT. Its translation: CASSQESPWGEKLFF.